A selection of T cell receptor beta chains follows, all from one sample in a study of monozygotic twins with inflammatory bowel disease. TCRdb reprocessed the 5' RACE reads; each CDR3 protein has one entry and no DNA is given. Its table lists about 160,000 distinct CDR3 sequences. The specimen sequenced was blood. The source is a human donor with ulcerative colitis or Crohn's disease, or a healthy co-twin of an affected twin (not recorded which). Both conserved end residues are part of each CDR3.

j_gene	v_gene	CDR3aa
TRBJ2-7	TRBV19	CASSTPGNYEQYF
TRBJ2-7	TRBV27	CASRRHRGYEQYF
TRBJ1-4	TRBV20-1	CSARDRVIATNEKLFF
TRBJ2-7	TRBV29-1	CSVEVRQGHEQYF
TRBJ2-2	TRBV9	CASSVGQLAGATGELFF
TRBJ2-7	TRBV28	CASSHASDLSYEQYF
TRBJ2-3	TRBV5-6	CASSLSFGQGTDTQYF
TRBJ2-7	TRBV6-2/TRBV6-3	CASSYKDGPSYEQYF
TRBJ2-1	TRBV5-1	CASSLPSGPLNEQFF
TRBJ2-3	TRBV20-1	CSASARRGITADTQYF
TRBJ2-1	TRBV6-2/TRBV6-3	CASTQRASGRYEQFF
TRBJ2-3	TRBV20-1	CSAPRGRVNTDTQYF
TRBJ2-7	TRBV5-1	CASSLTGVPSYEQYF
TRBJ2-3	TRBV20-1	CSARLQSTDTQYF
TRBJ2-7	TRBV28	CASSTVYEQYF
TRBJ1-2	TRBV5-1	CASSLEWSPAPDYGYTF
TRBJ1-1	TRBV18	CASSLRLTEAFF
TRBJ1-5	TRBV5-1	CASSLFSSGQPQHF
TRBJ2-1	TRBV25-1	CASSDVGGKNEQFF
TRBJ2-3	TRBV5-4	CASSLDKSTDTQYF
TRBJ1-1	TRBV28	CASSLFSREAFF